Given below is one T cell receptor (beta chain) in context. This specimen belongs to a study of blood T cell repertoires in COVID-19. Overall study: Spain, Italy and the United States supplied samples that represented acute and convalescent COVID-19.

The data were produced by immunoSEQ multiplex PCR, yet TCRdb's version contains in-frame clones alone and is incomplete. Here the sample spans about 100,000 clones, 80% to 95% being singletons. Germline CDR1 and CDR2: MNHEY and SVGAGI. Trimming shortened V by 7 bases and J by 8 bases, and 12 bases separated the two germline ends. This CDR3 spans 12 amino acids. Material: peripheral blood. The chain combines TRBV6-5 with TRBJ1-5; D gene unclear. The sequence derives from a man in his fifties with active COVID-19. The CDR3 region is CASIGEYKPQHF. CDR3 DNA sequence: TGTGCCAGCATTGGAGAGTACAAGCCCCAGCATTTT.